Following are 5 T cell receptor beta chains from one sample sequenced in a study of cytomegalovirus exposure and HLA in healthy donors. 60 Vbeta and 13 Jbeta primers were used in PCR. The repertoire was sequenced with immunoSEQ multiplex PCR; TCRdb's copy has only in-frame clones and lacks some. The repertoire holds over 100,000 clones, with 55% to 75% as singletons. Sequenced sample: PBMCs. The receptors come from a woman in her 70s in good health and CMV-seropositive.

The J gene is TRBJ1-1, the V gene TRBV19; no firm D call. The germline CDR1 and CDR2 sequences are LNHDA and SQIVND (reference sequence). This CDR3 region has 14 residues. V lost 3 bases, J lost 1 base, and 9 bases lay in between. CDR3 nucleotides: TGTGCCAGTAGTATTGAACAGTCGAACACTGAAGCTTTCTTT. It codes for CASSIEQSNTEAFF.

This chain links TRBV7-2 with TRBJ1-1, with a weak D call TRBD1 (5 bases). CDR1 and CDR2 from the germline V gene are SGHTA and FQGNSA. Trimming removed 5 bases from V and 0 bases from J, with 13 bases in between. This CDR3 has 15 residues. The CDR3 here is CASSPRPGMNTEAFF. CDR3 bases: TGTGCCAGCAGCCCAAGACCAGGGATGAACACTGAAGCTTTCTTT.

The V gene is TRBV13, the J gene TRBJ1-2; weak D call: TRBD1 (6 bases). CDR1 and CDR2 from the germline V gene are PRHDT and FYEKMQ (reference sequence). Trimming removed 4 bases at V and 5 bases at J, with 14 bases between. The length of the CDR3 is 14 residues. The CDR3 here is CASSSNREPYGYTF. The DNA for the CDR3 is TGTGCCAGCAGCTCGAACAGGGAACCTTATGGCTACACCTTC.

V usage is TRBV19 and J usage is TRBJ2-2; D is possibly TRBD2 (6 bases). Trimming pared 1 base from V and 4 bases from J, leaving 7 bases between. CDR1 and CDR2 (germline): LNHDA, SQIVND (reference sequence). The CDR3 sequence is 14 residues long. The CDR3 spells CASSIGRGTGELFF. CDR3 DNA sequence: TGTGCCAGTAGTATAGGGAGGGGCACCGGGGAGCTGTTTTTT. The complete variable domain, with remaining parts taken from reference TRBV19 and TRBJ2-2, reads DGGITQSPKYLFRKEGQNVTLSCEQNLNHDAMYWYRQDPGQGLRLIYYSQIVNDFQKGDIAEGYSVSREKKESFPLTVTSAQKNPTAFYLCASSIGRGTGELFFGEGSRLTVL.

This clone was found once. The chain links TRBV4-1 to TRBJ1-5; a weak D match, TRBD1 (5 bases). This CDR3 region has 16 residues. The V end was cut by 5 bases, the J end by 5 bases, with 19 bases between. The V gene's germline CDR1 is MGHRA and CDR2 YSYEKL. This CDR3 is CASSRLYDSYDQPQHF. The DNA of the CDR3 is TGCGCCAGCAGCAGGCTGTACGACAGCTATGATCAGCCCCAGCATTTT.